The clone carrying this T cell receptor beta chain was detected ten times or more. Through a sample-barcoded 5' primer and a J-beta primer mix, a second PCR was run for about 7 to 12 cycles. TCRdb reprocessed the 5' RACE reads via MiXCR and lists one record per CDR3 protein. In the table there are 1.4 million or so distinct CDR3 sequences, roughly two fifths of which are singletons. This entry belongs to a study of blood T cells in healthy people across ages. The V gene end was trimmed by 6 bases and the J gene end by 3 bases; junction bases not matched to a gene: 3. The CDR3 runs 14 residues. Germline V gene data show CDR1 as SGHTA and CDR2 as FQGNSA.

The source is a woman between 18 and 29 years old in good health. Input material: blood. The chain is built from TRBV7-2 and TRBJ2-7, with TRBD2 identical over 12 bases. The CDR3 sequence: CASSLGLAGYEQYF. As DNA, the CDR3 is TGTGCCAGCAGTTTGGGACTAGCGGGCTACGAGCAGTACTTC. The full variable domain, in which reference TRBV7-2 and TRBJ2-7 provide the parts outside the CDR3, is GAGVSQSPSNKVTEKGKDVELRCDPISGHTALYWYRQSLGQGLEFLIYFQGNSAPDKSGLPSDRFSAERTGGSVSTLTIQRTQQEDSAVYLCASSLGLAGYEQYFGPGTRLTVT.